A selection of T cell receptor beta chains follows, all from one sample in a study of Graves' ophthalmopathy and Graves' hyperthyroidism. MiXCR was run by TCRdb on the multiplex PCR reads, yielding one entry per CDR3 protein. The sample has approximately 540,000 distinct CDR3 sequences, less than 40% seen once. Sequencing was carried out using peripheral blood or thyroid tissue (not recorded which). The receptors derive from an adult man with Graves' hyperthyroidism. Both conserved end residues are part of each CDR3. The order of the fields is clone size, D gene, J gene, V gene, CDR3 protein, CDR3 DNA. The D gene is left open where the match is weak. Clone size is shown for a subset of rows, as once, few, many or a class of expanded clone.

-	-	TRBJ1-2	TRBV12-3/TRBV12-4	CASSLGLLGGSYGYTF	TGTGCCAGCAGTTTAGGGTTGTTAGGGGGGTCCTATGGCTACACCTTC
many	-	TRBJ2-6	TRBV5-1	CASSSTGSGANVLTF	TGCGCCAGCAGCTCAACAGGGTCCGGGGCCAACGTCCTGACTTTC
-	-	TRBJ2-7	TRBV15	CATSSPHPYEQYF	TGTGCCACCAGCAGCCCCCACCCCTACGAGCAGTACTTC
many	TRBD2	TRBJ2-7	TRBV25-1	CASSVSGMYEQYF	TGTGCCAGCAGTGTCAGCGGGATGTACGAGCAGTACTTC
many	TRBD1	TRBJ1-4	TRBV15	CATSRKGQGSNEKLFF	TGTGCCACCAGCAGGAAAGGACAGGGTAGTAATGAAAAACTGTTTTTT
many	-	TRBJ2-7	TRBV11-2	CASSLEGGTVYEQYF	TGTGCCAGCAGCTTAGAGGGCGGGACAGTCTACGAGCAGTACTTC
few	TRBD1	TRBJ1-5	TRBV19	CASSMAGQYSNQPQHF	TGTGCCAGTAGTATGGCGGGACAGTATAGCAATCAGCCCCAGCATTTT
-	-	TRBJ2-2	TRBV7-2	CASSLVALAANTGELFF	TGTGCCAGCAGCTTAGTAGCGTTAGCGGCGAACACCGGGGAGCTGTTTTTT
few	-	TRBJ2-3	TRBV24-1	CATSVRGRTDTQYF	TGTGCCACCAGTGTTAGGGGCCGAACGGATACGCAGTATTTT
many	TRBD2	TRBJ2-7	TRBV9	CASSVGLAGVRPPYYEQYF	TGTGCCAGCAGCGTAGGACTAGCGGGAGTCAGACCACCTTACTACGAGCAGTACTTC
-	-	TRBJ1-2	TRBV20-1	CSARGPGSGYGYTF	TGCAGTGCTAGAGGGCCAGGGAGCGGCTATGGCTACACCTTC
many	TRBD1	TRBJ1-2	TRBV6-6	CASSPTGDDGYTF	TGTGCCAGCAGTCCGACAGGGGACGATGGCTACACCTTC
few	TRBD1	TRBJ2-5	TRBV5-1	CASSFQSGGKETQYF	TGCGCCAGCAGCTTCCAATCAGGGGGCAAAGAGACCCAGTACTTC
many	-	TRBJ1-1	TRBV2	CASSYDYRDGAFF	TGTGCCAGCAGTTATGACTACAGGGACGGAGCTTTCTTT
many	-	TRBJ1-5	TRBV20-1	CSARHPSDSFNQPQHF	TGCAGTGCTAGACACCCGTCGGACAGTTTCAATCAGCCCCAGCATTTT
many	-	TRBJ2-7	TRBV7-8	CASSLVGSGFSYEQYF	TGTGCCAGCAGCTTAGTTGGATCAGGGTTCTCCTACGAGCAGTACTTC
many	-	TRBJ1-2	TRBV6-5	CASSYTGNYGYTF	TGTGCCAGCAGCTACACAGGGAACTATGGCTACACCTTC
many	TRBD1	TRBJ2-7	TRBV29-1	CSGGTAGRAEQYF	TGCAGCGGGGGGACAGCCGGCCGGGCCGAGCAGTACTTC
many	-	TRBJ2-7	TRBV7-2	CASSSFAVEEQYF	TGTGCCAGCAGCTCCTTTGCTGTAGAGGAGCAGTACTTC
many	TRBD1	TRBJ1-1	TRBV5-1	CASSEGTGRSAEAFF	TGCGCCAGCAGCGAAGGGACAGGGAGGAGTGCTGAAGCTTTCTTT
few	-	TRBJ1-2	TRBV28	CASTYNLGGYTF	TGTGCCAGCACCTATAACCTGGGAGGCTACACCTTC
many	TRBD1	TRBJ2-2	TRBV15	CATSRGPDRARELFF	TGTGCCACCAGCAGAGGACCGGACAGGGCACGGGAGCTGTTTTTT
many	TRBD2	TRBJ2-2	TRBV7-8	CASSLNPLAATGELFF	TGTGCCAGCAGCTTAAACCCACTAGCGGCCACCGGGGAGCTGTTTTTT
many	-	TRBJ1-1	TRBV29-1	CSVLGEGAFF	TGCAGCGTGCTAGGGGAGGGAGCTTTCTTT
few	-	TRBJ1-2	TRBV7-9	CASSSTRTSFGYTF	TGTGCCAGCAGCTCTACCCGTACGTCTTTCGGCTACACCTTC
many	-	TRBJ2-7	TRBV7-2	CASSLGGDSSYEQYF	TGTGCCAGCAGCTTAGGTGGCGACAGCTCCTACGAGCAGTACTTC